These T cell receptor beta chains were read from a single sample in a study of T cell responses to AZD1222 COVID-19 vaccine. The assay was immunoSEQ multiplex PCR, and TCRdb's table has in-frame clones only and misses some. This table holds about 150,000 clones, 90% to 95% found once. Sequencing used peripheral blood, obtained 28 days after the second AZD1222 dose. All receptors come from an adult who received the AZD1222 COVID-19 vaccine. CDR3s include the opening cysteine and the closing phenylalanine or tryptophan. The D gene is left open where the match is weak. Part of the rows lack a size; the others show once, few, many or a class for expanded clones.

TRBV28	.	TRBJ2-3	.	CASEEASTDTQYF	TGTGCCAGCGAAGAGGCCTCCACAGATACGCAGTATTTT
TRBV10-2	.	TRBJ2-4	TRBD2	CASQYYSGIGYIQYF	TGCGCCAGCCAATACTATAGCGGGATAGGTTACATTCAGTACTTC
TRBV6-5	.	TRBJ1-6	.	CASVRDGDNSPLHF	TGTGCCAGCGTAAGGGACGGTGATAATTCACCCCTCCACTTT
TRBV5-4	.	TRBJ2-3	.	CASSLAGGSSTDTQYF	TGTGCCAGCAGCTTGGCCGGAGGGTCTAGCACAGATACGCAGTATTTT
TRBV30	.	TRBJ2-1	TRBD2	CAWGTSGRNEQFF	TGTGCCTGGGGGACTAGCGGGAGGAATGAGCAGTTCTTC
TRBV5-1	.	TRBJ1-5	.	CASSWKGNQPQHF	TGCGCCAGCAGCTGGAAAGGCAATCAGCCCCAGCATTTT
TRBV4-2	.	TRBJ2-7	.	CASSRLTEGYEQYF	TGTGCCAGCAGCCGCCTGACCGAGGGCTACGAGCAGTACTTC
TRBV28	.	TRBJ2-1	TRBD1	CASKDRGRNEQFF	TGTGCCAGCAAGGACAGGGGGCGGAATGAGCAGTTCTTC
TRBV4-1	.	TRBJ1-5	.	CASSQVAGGNYQPQHF	TGCGCCAGCAGCCAAGTCGCCGGGGGCAACTATCAGCCCCAGCATTTT
TRBV19	.	TRBJ2-7	TRBD1	CASSPAAGGFYEQYF	TGTGCCAGTAGCCCCGCGGCAGGGGGCTTTTACGAGCAGTACTTC
TRBV6-5	.	TRBJ1-5	.	CASSSGGAKGQPQHF	TGTGCCAGCAGTAGTGGGGGGGCCAAGGGTCAGCCCCAGCATTTT
TRBV9	.	TRBJ1-1	.	CASSERTWGNTEAFF	TGTGCCAGCAGCGAGAGGACCTGGGGGAACACTGAAGCTTTCTTT
TRBV6-5	few	TRBJ2-4	.	CASSYSNRVGTIQYF	TGTGCCAGCAGTTACTCGAACAGGGTGGGGACCATTCAGTACTTC
TRBV7-9	.	TRBJ2-7	.	CASSLSSIAEQYF	TGTGCCAGCAGCTTATCGTCAATCGCCGAGCAGTACTTC
TRBV27	.	TRBJ2-7	.	CASSLRGLYEQYF	TGTGCCAGCAGTTTACGGGGTTTATACGAGCAGTACTTC
TRBV29-1	.	TRBJ2-1	.	CSVGHTNEQFF	TGCAGCGTTGGGCACACCAATGAGCAGTTCTTC
TRBV29-1	.	TRBJ2-3	.	CSVTGAGTDTQYF	TGCAGCGTAACGGGCGCCGGTACAGATACGCAGTATTTT
TRBV6-5	.	TRBJ1-2	.	CASSWGARGDGYTF	TGTGCCAGCAGCTGGGGGGCTAGGGGGGATGGCTACACCTTC
TRBV30	.	TRBJ2-3	TRBD2	CAWTVGLAGSSTDTQYF	TGTGCCTGGACCGTAGGACTAGCGGGATCTAGCACAGATACGCAGTATTTT
TRBV6-5	.	TRBJ1-2	.	CASRTPGGYGYTF	TGTGCCAGCAGGACCCCAGGCGGCTATGGCTACACCTTC
TRBV5-5	once	TRBJ1-1	TRBD1	CASSRAGQGAGGEAFF	TGTGCCAGCAGCCGCGCGGGACAGGGGGCAGGAGGTGAAGCTTTCTTT
TRBV18	many	TRBJ1-2	.	CASSQQGNGYTF	TGTGCCAGCTCACAACAAGGGAATGGCTACACCTTC
TRBV3-1/TRBV3-2	.	TRBJ2-1	TRBD2	CASSPPWTSASLYNEQFF	TGTGCCAGCAGCCCCCCATGGACTAGCGCAAGCCTATACAATGAGCAGTTCTTC
TRBV30	.	TRBJ1-1	.	CAGARGTLNTEAFF	TGTGCCGGAGCGAGGGGTACTTTGAACACTGAAGCTTTCTTT
TRBV6-1	.	TRBJ2-1	.	CASSDDAGPYNEQFF	TGTGCCAGCAGTGACGACGCGGGCCCCTACAATGAGCAGTTCTTC
TRBV29-1	.	TRBJ1-2	.	CSVVGLGYTF	TGCAGCGTTGTAGGTTTGGGCTACACCTTC
TRBV5-1	.	TRBJ2-1	.	CASRHTYNEQFF	TGCGCCAGCAGACACACCTACAATGAGCAGTTCTTC
TRBV7-2	.	TRBJ1-5	TRBD1	CASSYTGDQPQHF	TGTGCCAGCAGTTATACAGGGGACCAGCCCCAGCATTTT
TRBV2	.	TRBJ2-1	TRBD2	CASSEGDIRGGFNEQFF	TGTGCCAGCAGTGAAGGAGACATAAGGGGAGGGTTCAATGAGCAGTTCTTC
TRBV16	.	TRBJ2-2	TRBD2	CASSQQLAGVPSNTGELFF	TGTGCCAGCAGCCAACAGCTAGCGGGGGTGCCCTCGAACACCGGGGAGCTGTTTTTT
TRBV18	.	TRBJ2-1	.	CASSPPGGSYNEQFF	TGTGCCAGCTCACCACCAGGGGGCTCCTACAATGAGCAGTTCTTC
TRBV12-5	.	TRBJ2-4	.	CASGINRPPWYF	TGTGCTAGTGGAATAAACAGGCCCCCTTGGTACTTC
TRBV6-5	once	TRBJ1-1	.	CASSYSLQSEAFF	TGTGCCAGCAGTTACTCTTTGCAGAGTGAAGCTTTCTTT
TRBV4-1	.	TRBJ1-4	.	CASSQYRANEKLFF	TGCGCCAGCAGCCAATACAGGGCAAATGAAAAACTGTTTTTT
TRBV19	.	TRBJ1-1	TRBD1	CASSHGDRGLSAEAFF	TGTGCCAGTAGTCACGGGGACAGGGGGCTGAGTGCTGAAGCTTTCTTT
TRBV24-1	few	TRBJ1-5	.	CATSDLQAGGLDQPQHF	TGTGCCACCAGTGATTTGCAAGCGGGGGGATTGGATCAGCCCCAGCATTTT
TRBV29-1	once	TRBJ1-2	.	CSVDQNYGYTF	TGCAGCGTTGATCAGAACTATGGCTACACCTTC
TRBV12-3/TRBV12-4	.	TRBJ1-2	.	CASIHGGGPGYTF	TGTGCCAGCATCCACGGGGGGGGCCCTGGCTACACCTTC
TRBV3-1/TRBV3-2	.	TRBJ1-5	.	CASSQDWGGNQPQHF	TGTGCCAGCAGCCAAGATTGGGGGGGTAATCAGCCCCAGCATTTT
TRBV28	.	TRBJ1-2	.	CASSSHGYTF	TGTGCCAGCAGTTCTCATGGCTACACCTTC